The 23 T cell receptor beta chains reported below all come from one sample, sequenced in a study of blood T cell repertoires in COVID-19. Data came from immunoSEQ multiplex PCR; TCRdb stores just in-frame clones and leaves some out. The sample contains around 300,000 clones, approximately 88% of which appear only once. Specimen: PBMCs or T cells enriched from blood (not recorded which). These receptors originate from a woman under 40 who had recovered from COVID-19.

The chain has TRBV27 and TRBJ1-6, with TRBD1 identical over 7 bases. The ends lost 6 bases at V and 10 bases at J; junction bases unmatched: 6. There are 13 residues in the CDR3. From germline, CDR1 is MNHEY and CDR2 SMNVEV (reference sequence). CDR3 in amino acids: CASRYRGFSPLHF. The CDR3 DNA follows: TGTGCCAGCAGATACAGGGGATTCTCACCCCTCCACTTT.

The count of this clone is one. The rearrangement links TRBV9 to TRBJ2-7; 7 bases line up with TRBD2. CDR3 size: 14 residues. From germline, CDR1 is SGDLS and CDR2 YYNGEE. The V segment lost 0 bases and the J segment 2 bases; nucleotides outside the gene matches: 2. CDR3 sequence reads: CASSVGGGAYEQYF. Written as DNA, the CDR3 is TGTGCCAGCAGCGTAGGTGGGGGGGCCTACGAGCAGTACTTC. Variable domain in full (rest from reference TRBV9 and TRBJ2-7): DSGVTQTPKHLITATGQRVTLRCSPRSGDLSVYWYQQSLDQGLQFLIQYYNGEERAKGNILERFSAQQFPDLHSELNLSSLELGDSALYFCASSVGGGAYEQYFGPGTRLTVT.

V is TRBV18 and J is TRBJ2-3; 7 positions agree with TRBD2. With 6 bases clipped from V and 2 bases from J, the junction kept 11 bases outside the gene matches. This CDR3 spans 16 amino acids. Germline V gene lookup returns CDR1 KGHSH and CDR2 LQKENI. The CDR3 protein is CASSPLAAGNTDTQYF. The DNA of the CDR3 is TGTGCCAGCTCCCCCCTGGCAGCGGGGAACACAGATACGCAGTATTTT.

This rearrangement joins TRBV4-3 to TRBJ2-7; 10 bases line up with TRBD1. J lost 6 bases, V lost 3 bases, and 2 bases had no gene match. This CDR3 contains 13 residues. Germline CDR1 reads LGHNA; CDR2 reads YSLEER. In DNA, the CDR3 is TGCGCCAGCAGCCACGGACAGGGGGGCGAGCAGTACTTC. Residues: CASSHGQGGEQYF.

The chain uses TRBV9 and TRBJ1-1; no clear D. Germline CDR1 reads SGDLS; CDR2 reads YYNGEE. CDR3 length: 12 residues. Trimming took 5 bases from V and 0 from J, leaving 5 bases between them. This CDR3 reads CASSPLNTEAFF. CDR3 nucleotide sequence: TGTGCCAGCAGTCCTTTGAACACTGAAGCTTTCTTT.

CDR3 amino acids: CASSRQGATNEKLFF. CDR3 bases: TGCGCCAGCAGCCGACAGGGTGCAACTAATGAAAAACTGTTTTTT. The chain uses TRBV4-1 and TRBJ1-4; 7 nucleotides line up with TRBD1. Trimming removed 4 bases from V and 0 bases from J; junction bases left unmatched: 2. CDR1 MGHRA and CDR2 YSYEKL come from the germline V gene. CDR3 length equals 15 residues.

The rearrangement links TRBV6-5 to TRBJ1-6, with 8 bases lining up with TRBD1. The V and J ends lost 6 bases and 13 bases, in that order; junction bases with no gene match: 11. Germline V gene sequence: CDR1 MNHEY, CDR2 SVGAGI. The CDR3 covers 14 residues. CDR3 loop: CASSGGQANSPLHF. The CDR3 DNA sequence: TGTGCCAGCAGCGGGGGACAGGCCAACTCGCCCCTCCACTTT.

This sequence joins TRBV7-8 and TRBJ2-2; 11 bases line up with TRBD2. J gave up 6 bases and V 1 base, and 13 bases lay outside the gene matches. From germline, CDR1 is SGHVS and CDR2 FQNEAQ. This CDR3 region has 19 residues. In DNA, the CDR3 is TGTGCCAGCAGCTTAGAGAGAGGGTTAGCGGGGGGGCCCCCCGGGGAGCTGTTTTTT. This encodes CASSLERGLAGGPPGELFF. The full variable domain, rest sourced from reference TRBV7-8 and TRBJ2-2, is GAGVSQSPRYKVAKRGQDVALRCDPISGHVSLFWYQQALGQGPEFLTYFQNEAQLDKSGLPSDRFFAERPEGSVSTLKIQRTQQEDSAVYLCASSLERGLAGGPPGELFFGEGSRLTVL.

The rearrangement links TRBV3-1 (or the pseudogene TRBV3-2) to TRBJ1-1; no clear D. Trimming left V 1 base short and J 11 bases short, with 11 bases between. The CDR3 extends over 12 amino acids. Germline V CDR1 and CDR2: LGHDT, YNNKEL (reference sequence). The CDR3 loop reads CASSQVEGTAFF. CDR3 nucleotides: TGTGCCAGCAGCCAAGTTGAGGGCACCGCTTTCTTT.

The chain has TRBV11-2 and TRBJ2-7; 7 positions agree with TRBD2. V gave up 5 bases and J gave up 7 bases; unmatched junction bases: 8. The CDR3 loop spans 13 amino acids. Germline values: CDR1 SGHAT, CDR2 FQNNGV. The CDR3 here is CASSLWEGHEQYF. The CDR3 nucleotides read TGTGCCAGCAGCCTATGGGAGGGCCATGAGCAGTACTTC.

This chain joins TRBV9 and TRBJ2-5, with D possibly matching TRBD2 (6 bases). V was trimmed by 0 bases and J by 4 bases, leaving 13 bases between them. Germline V gene data show CDR1 as SGDLS and CDR2 as YYNGEE. The CDR3 is 15 residues long. CDR3 in amino acids: CASSVAAGPGETQYF. The DNA for the CDR3 is TGTGCCAGCAGCGTAGCTGCGGGGCCAGGAGAGACCCAGTACTTC.

The sample holds one count of this clone. This chain joins TRBV9 and TRBJ2-1; 8 bases are shared with TRBD2. Trimming took 0 bases from V and 6 from J; bases not matched to a gene: 17. Looked up from germline, CDR1 is SGDLS and CDR2 is YYNGEE. The CDR3 consists of 19 residues. CDR3 in amino acids: CASSVVAGGMGVRGNEQFF. CDR3 sequence (DNA): TGTGCCAGCAGCGTAGTCGCGGGAGGAATGGGAGTCCGGGGCAATGAGCAGTTCTTC.

The chain uses TRBV19 and TRBJ1-5; D perhaps matches TRBD1 (6 bases). There are 15 residues in the CDR3. V was clipped by 3 bases and J by 11 bases, with 20 bases between them. Germline V lookup: CDR1 LNHDA, CDR2 SQIVND (reference sequence). This CDR3 reads CASSILAGDLGAQHF. DNA of the CDR3: TGTGCCAGTAGTATTCTCGCAGGGGACCTCGGGGCCCAGCATTTT.

This rearrangement joins TRBV6-5 to TRBJ1-5; 10 positions match TRBD1. With 7 bases clipped from V and 3 bases from J, the junction kept 6 bases outside the gene matches. Germline V gene sequence: CDR1 MNHEY, CDR2 SVGAGI. The CDR3 length is 15 residues. CDR3 protein: CASKPGQGTNQPQHF. The CDR3 DNA is TGTGCCAGCAAACCGGGACAGGGGACCAATCAGCCCCAGCATTTT.

The chain carries TRBV30 and TRBJ2-5; D ambiguous. Trimming took 2 bases from V and 7 from J, leaving 14 bases between them. Per germline, CDR1 GTSNPN and CDR2 SVGIG (reference sequence). The CDR3 has 13 amino acids. CDR3 residues: CAWSILSLGTQYF. As DNA, the CDR3 is TGTGCCTGGAGTATCCTGTCTCTAGGGACCCAGTACTTC. Full variable domain (outside the CDR3, taken from reference TRBV30 and TRBJ2-5): SQTIHQWPATLVQPVGSPLSLECTVEGTSNPNLYWYRQAAGRGLQLLFYSVGIGQISSEVPQNLSASRPQDRQFILSSKKLLLSDSGFYLCAWSILSLGTQYFGPGTRLLVL.

The gene calls are TRBV29-1 and TRBJ2-1; 12 bases map to TRBD2. Trimming removed 4 bases from V and 0 bases from J; junction bases left unmatched: 4. This CDR3 is built from 16 residues. From germline, CDR1 is SQVTM and CDR2 ANQGSEA. CDR3 DNA: TGCAGCGTTGCAGGACTAGCGGGACTCTCCTACAATGAGCAGTTCTTC. It yields the protein CSVAGLAGLSYNEQFF.

CDR3 sequence: CASSDRVGETQYF. In nucleotides, the CDR3 is TGTGCCAGCAGTGACAGGGTGGGAGAGACCCAGTACTTC. J is TRBJ2-5 and V is TRBV28; 7 bases agree with TRBD1. The CDR3 sequence is 13 residues long. CDR1 and CDR2 (germline): MDHEN, SYDVKM. Losses at the gene ends were 5 bases for V and 4 bases for J; bases not matched to a gene: 4.

This chain connects TRBV24-1 to TRBJ1-2, with 7 positions matching TRBD1. The germline V gene has CDR1 KGHDR and CDR2 SFDVKD. V lost 4 bases, J lost 8 bases, and 9 bases stayed unmatched. CDR3 length: 14 amino acids. The CDR3 DNA reads TGTGCCACCAGTGACCCCGGGCAGGGGGTCGGCTACACCTTC. Protein product: CATSDPGQGVGYTF.

The V gene is TRBV28, the J gene TRBJ2-7, with D perhaps TRBD1 (5 bases). The CDR3 consists of 15 residues. Germline V CDR1 and CDR2: MDHEN, SYDVKM. Trimming removed 4 bases from V and 2 bases from J, with 15 bases in between. Here the CDR3 DNA reads TGTGCCAGCAGTTCCCCCGACAGTTTTACCTACGAGCAGTACTTC. Translation: CASSSPDSFTYEQYF.

The chain has TRBV7-9 and TRBJ1-1; no clear D gene. V was shortened by 4 bases and J by 3 bases, with 27 bases between the two germline ends. CDR1 is SEHNR and CDR2 is FQNEAQ in the germline V gene (reference sequence). The CDR3 is 19 residues long. Written as DNA, the CDR3 is TGTGCCAGCAGCTCCTGGGTTGGCAGCACGCTGACCGGGGACACTGAAGCTTTCTTT. Its translation is CASSSWVGSTLTGDTEAFF.

The chain employs TRBV29-1 and TRBJ2-2, with 10 bases matching TRBD1. The CDR3 has 14 residues. V was clipped by 5 bases and J by 8 bases; unmatched bases: 8. Germline lookup yields CDR1 SQVTM and CDR2 ANQGSEA. This CDR3 reads CSVPGQGTSGELFF. The CDR3 DNA follows: TGCAGCGTTCCGGGACAGGGGACTTCAGGGGAGCTGTTTTTT.

This sequence joins TRBV5-5 and TRBJ1-5, with D possibly TRBD1 on 6 matching bases. CDR1 and CDR2 from the germline V gene are SGHKS and YYEKEE (reference sequence). The CDR3 sequence is 18 residues long. Trimming stripped 4 bases from V and 0 bases from J, with 20 bases between. The CDR3 sequence: CASSPRVQGPGSNQPQHF. DNA for the CDR3: TGTGCCAGCAGCCCCAGGGTACAGGGACCGGGTAGCAATCAGCCCCAGCATTTT.

DNA of the CDR3: TGTGCCAGCCTAGGGGGCAGTGACTATGGCTACACCTTC. This translates into CASLGGSDYGYTF. This chain uses TRBV27 with TRBJ1-2, with 7 bases matching TRBD1. Germline values: CDR1 MNHEY, CDR2 SMNVEV (reference sequence). Losses at the gene ends were 8 bases for V and 3 bases for J; bases not matched to a gene: 6. CDR3 length: 13 amino acids.